This TCR beta chain was retrieved from a study of control samples from healthy donors and cancer patients. The V gene's germline CDR1 is SGHRS and CDR2 YFSETQ. Trimming stripped 5 bases from V and 0 bases from J, with 11 bases between. CDR3 size: 15 residues. Generated by immunoSEQ multiplex PCR, the TCRdb table keeps only in-frame clones and is missing some. Counted here are roughly 120,000 clones, more than 85% occurring once; the ten biggest clones make up 17%. The rearrangement joins TRBV5-1 to TRBJ1-4; no reliable D call. This clonotype originated in a woman aged 45 to 65 in good health. The source material was blood. CDR3 region: CASRYSGATNEKLFF. The CDR3 DNA sequence: TGCGCCAGCAGATACTCAGGCGCAACTAATGAAAAACTGTTTTTT.